These 24 T cell receptor beta chains originate from one sample sequenced in a study of siplizumab effects on memory and regulatory T cells. The authors kept the mixed lymphocyte reaction cells in coculture at 37°C for approximately 6 days. Sequenced by immunoSEQ multiplex PCR; TCRdb stores in-frame clones only, minus some. This table holds about 20,000 clones, roughly 49% found once. For these TCRs, the target antigens are not known. The sequenced material came from CFSE-low (dividing) CD4+ T cells sorted from an allogeneic mixed lymphocyte reaction. All receptors derive from a human donor in good health; the cells came from an allogeneic mixed lymphocyte reaction.

V and J are TRBV4-1 and TRBJ1-1; D is unresolved. Germline V CDR1 and CDR2: MGHRA, YSYEKL. This CDR3 contains 15 residues. Trimming removed 3 bases at V and 0 bases at J, with 11 bases between. DNA of the CDR3: TGCGCCAGCAGCCAGTACCCGACGGTGAACACTGAAGCTTTCTTT. Its protein is CASSQYPTVNTEAFF.

Worth noting for this clone: The sample contains more than one DNA sequence encoding this CDR3. V and J are TRBV5-1 and TRBJ1-2; a weak D match, TRBD1 (5 bases). Trimming took 2 bases from V and 5 from J, leaving 13 bases between them. CDR3 length equals 14 residues. Germline V gene sequence: CDR1 SGHRS, CDR2 YFSETQ. CDR3 DNA: TGCGCCAGCAGCTTCGAGGGGAGGGGATATGGCTACACCTTC. Protein product: CASSFEGRGYGYTF.

This chain joins TRBV7-2 and TRBJ2-5, with D possibly called TRBD1 or TRBD2 (6 bases each). V lost 3 bases and J lost 5, with 13 bases in between. This CDR3 spans 14 amino acids. CDR1 and CDR2 from the germline V gene are SGHTA and FQGNSA. CDR3 in amino acids: CASSLTGAQETQYF. CDR3 in DNA: TGTGCCAGCAGCTTGACGGGGGCGCAGGAGACCCAGTACTTC. The full variable domain, completed using reference TRBV7-2 and TRBJ2-5, is GAGVSQSPSNKVTEKGKDVELRCDPISGHTALYWYRQSLGQGLEFLIYFQGNSAPDKSGLPSDRFSAERTGGSVSTLTIQRTQQEDSAVYLCASSLTGAQETQYFGPGTRLLVL.

The rearrangement links TRBV7-2 to TRBJ2-5; either TRBD1 or TRBD2 may fit D (7 bases each). The V and J ends lost 4 bases and 5 bases respectively, with 11 bases between them. The CDR3 consists of 13 residues. Germline values: CDR1 SGHTA, CDR2 FQGNSA. The CDR3 DNA sequence: TGTGCCAGCAGCTACCAGGGGGGGGAGACCCAGTACTTC. It yields the protein CASSYQGGETQYF.

Only a few counts were recorded for this clone. The rearrangement joins TRBV4-3 to TRBJ2-3; D call uncertain. V was trimmed by 4 bases and J by 3 bases, leaving 8 bases between them. Per the germline V gene, CDR1 is LGHNA and CDR2 is YSLEER. The CDR3 loop spans 13 amino acids. The CDR3 sequence is CASSLMVTDTQYF. CDR3 coding DNA: TGCGCCAGCAGCCTTATGGTGACAGATACGCAGTATTTT.

This clone was detected a few times. The chain combines TRBV6-5 with TRBJ1-2; no reliable D call. Germline values: CDR1 MNHEY, CDR2 SVGAGI. The CDR3 runs to 14 residues. Trimming shortened V by 6 bases and J by 7 bases, and 18 bases separated the two germline ends. The CDR3 here is CASSDGIVRGGYTF. CDR3 in DNA: TGTGCCAGCAGCGACGGAATCGTCCGCGGTGGCTACACCTTC.

This clone is judged medium-sized. V gene TRBV11-2 combines with J gene TRBJ1-2; D perhaps matches TRBD1 (6 bases). The CDR3 covers 13 residues. The germline gives CDR1 SGHAT, CDR2 FQNNGV. With 5 bases removed from V and 4 bases from J, the gap between germline ends came to 11 bases. The CDR3 DNA follows: TGTGCCAGCAGCCCAGGACAGACCTATGGCTACACCTTC. Its protein product is CASSPGQTYGYTF.

This clone was counted only a few times. The chain is built from TRBV5-1 and TRBJ1-4; TRBD1 might be the D (6 bases). The CDR3 length is 13 residues. Per germline, CDR1 SGHRS and CDR2 YFSETQ. V was pared by 8 bases and J by 7 bases, with 15 bases between. This CDR3 is CASPRGAGEKLFF. As DNA, the CDR3 is TGCGCCAGTCCCAGGGGTGCGGGTGAAAAACTGTTTTTT.

The chain joins TRBV5-1 to TRBJ2-3; D remains ambiguous. The CDR3 has 14 amino acids. CDR1 is SGHRS and CDR2 is YFSETQ in the germline V gene. The V end lost 0 bases, the J end lost 3 bases, and 8 bases lay between the germline ends. For the CDR3, the DNA is TGCGCCAGCAGCTTGGTTCTGGGTACAGATACGCAGTATTTT. Amino acids: CASSLVLGTDTQYF.

By share, this clone ranks as medium-sized (0.01 to 0.1%). V and J are TRBV28 and TRBJ1-1, with 7 bases aligning to TRBD1. Trimming removed 5 bases from V and 5 bases from J; junction bases left unmatched: 8. This CDR3 has 14 residues. The germline gives CDR1 MDHEN, CDR2 SYDVKM. CDR3 in amino acids: CASSPTTGETEAFF. The CDR3 region has the DNA TGTGCCAGCAGTCCCACCACAGGGGAAACTGAAGCTTTCTTT.

This clone was seen more than once but under ten times. This rearrangement joins TRBV10-1 to TRBJ1-1; D might be TRBD1 (6 bases). The CDR3 sequence is 15 residues long. V dropped 6 bases and J dropped 4 bases, with 18 bases sitting between them. CDR1 WNHNN and CDR2 SYGVQD come from the germline V gene (reference sequence). CDR3 region: CASSPWEGVFTEAFF. Here the CDR3 DNA reads TGCGCCAGCAGCCCCTGGGAGGGGGTGTTCACTGAAGCTTTCTTT.

The chain has TRBV2 and TRBJ2-7; possible D gene TRBD2, 6 bases. V was clipped by 5 bases and J by 0 bases, with 17 bases between them. Germline V gene data show CDR1 as SNHLY and CDR2 as FYNNEI. This CDR3 contains 16 residues. CDR3 sequence (DNA): TGTGCCAGCAGTCAGGAAATTCTAGCGTCCTCCTACGAGCAGTACTTC. Its translation is CASSQEILASSYEQYF.

The chain is built from TRBV6-9 and TRBJ1-1; possibly TRBD1 for D (5 bases). CDR3 length: 13 amino acids. Germline-derived CDR1 and CDR2 are MNHGY and SVAAGI. Trimming shortened V by 3 bases and J by 6 bases, and 11 bases separated the two germline ends. The CDR3: CASSYNGAPEAFF. In DNA form, the CDR3 reads TGTGCCAGCAGTTACAACGGGGCTCCTGAAGCTTTCTTT.

The sample holds a few counts of this clone. The chain couples TRBV7-3 to TRBJ2-1; D is perhaps TRBD1 (6 bases). Germline-derived CDR1 and CDR2 are SGHTA and FQGTGA. V lost 2 bases, J lost 4 bases, and 12 bases lay in between. The CDR3 covers 15 residues. The CDR3, as DNA: TGTGCCAGCAGCTTATTAGGCCAGGGGTACAATGAGCAGTTCTTC. Amino acid sequence: CASSLLGQGYNEQFF.

This clone was detected a few times. The CDR3 DNA follows: TGTGCCAGCAGCCCGGTGGGGGGCAGGGGCTACACCTTC. Its protein product is CASSPVGGRGYTF. The J gene is TRBJ1-2, the V gene TRBV7-2; weak D call: TRBD1 (6 bases). The germline CDR1 and CDR2 sequences are SGHTA and FQGNSA. Between the trimmed V and J ends, which lost 5 bases and 8 bases, there was a span of 15 bases. The CDR3 consists of 13 residues.

Worth noting for this clone: Other DNA sequences from this sample encode an identical CDR3 as well. The V call is TRBV9, the J call TRBJ2-5; D is possibly TRBD2 (6 bases). The length of the CDR3 is 13 residues. The germline V gene encodes CDR1 SGDLS and CDR2 YYNGEE. V was pared by 0 bases and J by 4 bases, with 7 bases between. The CDR3 is CASSVDGGETQYF. The CDR3 bases are TGTGCCAGCAGCGTAGACGGGGGAGAGACCCAGTACTTC.

The genes are TRBV7-3 and TRBJ1-2; TRBD1 matches at 7 bases. The CDR3 extends over 15 amino acids. V shed 5 bases, J shed 5 bases, and the junction held 11 bases outside the gene matches. CDR1 SGHTA and CDR2 FQGTGA come from the germline V gene. The DNA of the CDR3 is TGTGCCAGCAGCCGAGAAAGGGACAGTACTTATGGCTACACCTTC. It encodes CASSRERDSTYGYTF.

In its sample, this clone ranks as medium-sized. This chain joins TRBV6-6 and TRBJ1-2; TRBD1 might be the D (5 bases). Germline V lookup: CDR1 MNHNY, CDR2 SVGAGI (reference sequence). The CDR3 spans 14 residues. Trimming shortened V by 6 bases and J by 3 bases, and 14 bases separated the two germline ends. The CDR3 protein is CASSLSGADYGYTF. The CDR3, as DNA: TGTGCCAGCAGCTTATCTGGGGCAGACTATGGCTACACCTTC.

The chain recombines TRBV18 with TRBJ1-1; the match to TRBD1 covers 8 bases. Germline trimming cut 4 bases from V and 6 bases from J; bases unmatched to any gene: 7. The CDR3 runs to 14 residues. Germline values: CDR1 KGHSH, CDR2 LQKENI. The chain's CDR3 is CASSLNGQGPEAFF. The CDR3 nucleotides are TGTGCCAGCTCACTAAACGGACAGGGACCTGAAGCTTTCTTT.

This clone occurred once. The CDR3 DNA follows: TGTGCCAGTAGACTTACGAATTGGGCTAACTACGAGCAGTACTTC. Its protein is CASRLTNWANYEQYF. The V call is TRBV19, the J call TRBJ2-7, with no clear D. CDR1 is LNHDA and CDR2 is SQIVND in the germline V gene (reference sequence). With 6 bases removed from V and 3 bases from J, the gap between germline ends came to 18 bases. The CDR3 is made up of 15 amino acids.

A note on this clone: Its ends do not fully match the called genes, so a read error is possible. For the CDR3, the DNA is TGTGCCATCGCACCAGGGGGGGCATCTGTAAACACCATATATTTT. Protein sequence: CAIAPGGASVNTIYF. The genes are TRBV10-3 and TRBJ1-3, with 7 bases fitting TRBD1. CDR3 length: 15 amino acids. Germline assignment: CDR1 ENHRY and CDR2 SYGVKD.

This clone was detected only a few times. This sequence joins TRBV6-5 and TRBJ2-2; TRBD2 is a possible D gene (5 bases). V lost 4 bases, J lost 1 base, and 13 bases lay in between. The CDR3 runs to 16 residues. CDR1 and CDR2 from the germline V gene are MNHEY and SVGAGI. The CDR3, as DNA: TGTGCCAGCAGTTTCCTGCGGGCACTGAACACCGGGGAGCTGTTTTTT. Amino acid sequence: CASSFLRALNTGELFF.

The chain uses TRBV6-5 and TRBJ1-2; 10 bases agree with TRBD1. Trimming removed 5 bases from V and 8 bases from J; junction bases left unmatched: 11. Germline-derived CDR1 and CDR2 are MNHEY and SVGAGI. CDR3 length: 15 residues. CDR3 bases: TGTGCCAGCAGTAACAGACAGGGGGCGTATGGGGGCTACACCTTC. It codes for CASSNRQGAYGGYTF.

This clone has just a few counts. This sequence joins TRBV7-7 and TRBJ2-5; D tentatively reads TRBD1 or TRBD2 (6 bases each). The CDR3 spans 13 residues. The V end lost 6 bases, the J end lost 0 bases, and 8 bases lay between the germline ends. The germline V gene encodes CDR1 SSHAT and CDR2 FNYEAQ (reference sequence). The CDR3 loop reads CASSRGDQETQYF. CDR3 sequence (DNA): TGTGCCAGCAGTAGGGGGGACCAAGAGACCCAGTACTTC.